The 21 T cell receptor beta chains presented below share a single source sample, sequenced in a study of human T cells and chemical hapten exposure. TCRdb reanalysed the RACE reads using MiXCR and keeps one entry per CDR3 protein. Seen here are under 200,000 distinct CDR3 sequences, almost 30% observed once, and the top ten hold about 2.8%. Time point noted: pre-sensitization, week 0. Documented treatment: therapeutic diphenylcyclopropenone sensitization with weekly scalp DPC. Material: whole blood, obtained in connection with sensitization to the hapten diphenylcyclopropenone (DPC). All receptors derive from a woman between 25 and 40 years old with alopecia areata. Some clones in this sample may be carry-over from other donors' samples.

The chain joins TRBV3-1 to TRBJ1-6; D gene unclear. V lost 4 bases and J lost 9, with 16 bases in between. The germline CDR1 and CDR2 sequences are LGHDT and YNNKEL (reference sequence). The CDR3 length is 15 residues. Here the CDR3 reads CASSRGAVFTSPLHF. CDR3 DNA: TGTGCCAGCAGCCGGGGAGCAGTTTTTACTTCACCCCTCCACTTT.

There are a few counts of this clonotype. This chain joins TRBV29-1 and TRBJ2-3, with D perhaps TRBD2 (5 bases). The CDR3 length is 13 residues. Germline V gene lookup returns CDR1 SQVTM and CDR2 ANQGSEA. V shed 3 bases and J shed 8 bases, with 15 bases lying between them. As DNA, the CDR3 is TGCAGCGTTGAGACCCCGGGGTTCGGTACGCAGTATTTT. It yields the protein CSVETPGFGTQYF.

The genes are TRBV29-1 and TRBJ2-5; weak D call: TRBD1 (5 bases). CDR1 and CDR2 (germline): SQVTM, ANQGSEA. The CDR3 totals 13 residues. V lost 4 bases to trimming and J lost 3 bases, with 12 bases between them. CDR3 amino acids: CSVGSNRKETQYF. The CDR3 region has the DNA TGCAGCGTTGGGTCCAACAGGAAAGAGACCCAGTACTTC.

This clonotype showed up just a few times. The V and J genes are TRBV2 and TRBJ2-7; tentatively, D is TRBD2 (6 bases). V dropped 6 bases and J dropped 0 bases, with 12 bases sitting between them. CDR1 is SNHLY, CDR2 FYNNEI, per germline. The CDR3 runs 14 residues. The CDR3 region has the DNA TGTGCCAGCAGAGCTGACGGGAGCTCCTACGAGCAGTACTTC. Its protein product is CASRADGSSYEQYF.

The chain couples TRBV3-1 to TRBJ1-6; no reliable D call. This CDR3 contains 16 residues. Germline CDR1 reads LGHDT; CDR2 reads YNNKEL (reference sequence). Trimming removed 4 bases at V and 5 bases at J, with 15 bases between. The CDR3 spells CASSLGFGADNSPLHF. The DNA for the CDR3 is TGTGCCAGCAGCCTGGGCTTCGGTGCGGATAATTCACCCCTCCACTTT.

In the case of this clonotype: A read error may produce the germline difference seen at one junction end. This rearrangement joins TRBV29-1 to TRBJ2-3; D not certain. The germline V gene has CDR1 SQVTM and CDR2 ANQGSEA. The CDR3 extends over 14 amino acids. The CDR3 loop is CSVGAEIGPDTRYF. Here the CDR3 DNA reads TGCAGCGTTGGTGCCGAAATTGGGCCAGATACGCGGTATTTT.

V is TRBV3-1 and J is TRBJ2-1, with D uncertain. The V and J ends lost 4 bases and 10 bases respectively, with 14 bases between them. The CDR3 is made up of 13 amino acids. Germline V gene sequence: CDR1 LGHDT, CDR2 YNNKEL (reference sequence). The CDR3 DNA reads TGTGCCAGCAGCCCTCCTTCCGGGCGCGAGCAGTTCTTC. Translating it yields CASSPPSGREQFF.

At least ten counts were recorded for this clonotype. The gene calls are TRBV12-3 or TRBV12-4 and TRBJ1-5; a possible D gene is TRBD1 (6 bases). The CDR3 contains 14 residues. The V end was cut by 9 bases, the J end by 0 bases, with 12 bases between. CDR3 coding DNA: TGTGCCAGTAAGGACAGCCATAGCAATCAGCCCCAGCATTTT. It specifies CASKDSHSNQPQHF.

This clonotype was seen only a few times. The chain is built from TRBV9 and TRBJ2-3; D is perhaps TRBD1 or TRBD2 (5 bases each). The germline gives CDR1 SGDLS, CDR2 YYNGEE. The CDR3 runs to 16 residues. Trimming took 4 bases from V and 3 from J, leaving 18 bases between them. The CDR3, as DNA: TGTGCCAGCAGCCTTAACCCGGGACGAAGGACAGATACGCAGTATTTT. Residues: CASSLNPGRRTDTQYF.

This clonotype was observed a handful of times. In nucleotides, the CDR3 is TGTGCCATCAGTGAGTCAGGCACAGATACGCAGTATTTT. Protein product: CAISESGTDTQYF. The chain employs TRBV10-3 and TRBJ2-3, with D unclear. CDR1 is ENHRY and CDR2 is SYGVKD in the germline V gene. The CDR3 has 13 amino acids. Trimming stripped 0 bases from V and 1 base from J, with 2 bases between.

Here the CDR3 reads CSIGQRTTNEKLFF. CDR3 in DNA: TGCAGTATAGGACAGAGAACAACTAATGAAAAACTGTTTTTT. This chain connects TRBV20-1 to TRBJ1-4; perhaps TRBD1 as D (6 bases). The CDR3 covers 14 residues. The germline V gene encodes CDR1 DFQATT and CDR2 SNEGSKA (reference sequence). V was clipped by 8 bases and J by 0 bases, with 13 bases between them.

This chain links TRBV20-1 with TRBJ2-1, with 11 bases identical to TRBD2. The CDR3 length is 13 residues. The ends lost 4 bases at V and 9 bases at J; junction bases unmatched: 5. CDR1 is DFQATT and CDR2 is SNEGSKA in the germline V gene (reference sequence). In DNA form, the CDR3 reads TGCAGTGCTACTAGCGGGGGGCGAGTTGAGCAGTTCTTC. Its translation is CSATSGGRVEQFF.

The rearrangement joins TRBV24-1 to TRBJ1-5; D is unclear. V lost 1 base to trimming and J lost 10 bases, with 7 bases between them. CDR3 length equals 12 residues. Germline V gene data show CDR1 as KGHDR and CDR2 as SFDVKD. The CDR3 loop reads CATSDFGPPQHF. As DNA, the CDR3 is TGTGCCACCAGTGATTTTGGCCCACCCCAGCATTTT.

In its sample, this clonotype was seen many times. The chain combines TRBV7-2 with TRBJ2-7; 7 nucleotides align to TRBD2. The CDR3 loop spans 15 amino acids. From germline, CDR1 is SGHTA and CDR2 FQGNSA. V lost 2 bases, J lost 4 bases, and 8 bases stayed unmatched. This CDR3 is CASSLRASGNYEQYF. The CDR3 DNA reads TGTGCCAGCAGCTTAAGGGCTAGCGGAAATTACGAGCAGTACTTC.

This clonotype turned up a few times. The chain has TRBV12-3 or TRBV12-4 and TRBJ2-4; 11 bases are shared with TRBD1. CDR3 length: 16 amino acids. The V and J ends lost 7 bases and 2 bases, in that order; junction bases with no gene match: 7. The CDR3 sequence: CASTRDRGTTKNIQYF. Here the CDR3 DNA reads TGTGCCAGCACACGGGACAGGGGGACAACCAAAAACATTCAGTACTTC.

The chain carries TRBV2 and TRBJ2-7; weak D call: TRBD1 (5 bases). Trimming cost V 2 bases and J 3 bases, with 8 bases left between them. The CDR3 loop spans 13 amino acids. Germline CDR1 SNHLY, CDR2 FYNNEI. CDR3 sequence: CASSESGFYEQYF. CDR3 in DNA: TGTGCCAGCAGTGAATCAGGGTTCTACGAGCAGTACTTC.

This clonotype was recorded a few times. The CDR3 here is CASSQEVGGIDSNQPQHF. The CDR3 DNA sequence: TGTGCCAGCAGCCAAGAGGTAGGGGGCATAGATAGCAATCAGCCCCAGCATTTT. The chain employs TRBV4-2 and TRBJ1-5; 7 bases agree with TRBD1. This CDR3 has 18 amino acids. The ends lost 0 bases at V and 0 bases at J; junction bases unmatched: 8. Germline assignment: CDR1 LGHNA and CDR2 YNFKEQ.

The chain uses TRBV7-2 and TRBJ2-6; 7 bases align to TRBD1. Germline lookup yields CDR1 SGHTA and CDR2 FQGNSA. The CDR3 contains 15 residues. Trimming removed 3 bases from V and 2 bases from J; junction bases left unmatched: 1. The DNA for the CDR3 is TGTGCCAGCAGCTTCACAGGGGCTGGGGCCAACGTCCTGACTTTC. Encoded protein: CASSFTGAGANVLTF.

This clonotype came up a few times. V and J are TRBV27 and TRBJ1-1, with TRBD1 identical over 12 bases. The germline V gene has CDR1 MNHEY and CDR2 SMNVEV (reference sequence). CDR3 length: 14 amino acids. V lost 3 bases to trimming and J lost 4 bases; unmatched junction nucleotides: 0. The CDR3 sequence is CASSLGQGATEAFF. CDR3 coding DNA: TGTGCCAGCAGTTTGGGACAGGGGGCCACTGAAGCTTTCTTT.

Comments on this clonotype: One end of the junction varies from germline; a read error may be responsible. V gene TRBV28 combines with J gene TRBJ1-6; possibly TRBD1 for D (6 bases). Looked up from germline, CDR1 is MDHEN and CDR2 is SYDVKM. CDR3 length: 15 amino acids. The CDR3 DNA reads as TGTACCAGCAGGAATATTGGGACAAGAAATTCACCCCTCCACTTT. Translating gives CTSRNIGTRNSPLHF.

This clonotype is a singleton in its sample. CDR3 residues: CASGPGTGIYGYTF. CDR3 nucleotides: TGTGCCAGCGGACCCGGGACAGGCATCTATGGCTACACCTTC. The chain joins TRBV27 to TRBJ1-2; TRBD1 aligns across 8 bases. Per the germline V gene, CDR1 is MNHEY and CDR2 is SMNVEV (reference sequence). The CDR3 spans 14 residues. The V gene end was trimmed by 8 bases and the J gene end by 4 bases; junction bases not matched to a gene: 9.